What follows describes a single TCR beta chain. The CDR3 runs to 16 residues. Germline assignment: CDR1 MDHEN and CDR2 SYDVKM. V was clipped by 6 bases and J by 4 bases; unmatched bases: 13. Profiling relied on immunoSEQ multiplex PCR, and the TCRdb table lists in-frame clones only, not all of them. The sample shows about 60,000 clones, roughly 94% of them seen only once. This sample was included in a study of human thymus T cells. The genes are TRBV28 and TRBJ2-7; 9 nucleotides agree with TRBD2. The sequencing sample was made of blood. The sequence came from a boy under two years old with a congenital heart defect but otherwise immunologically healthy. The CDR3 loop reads CASSTPRLADAYEQYF. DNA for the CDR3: TGTGCCAGCAGCACCCCTCGACTAGCGGACGCTTACGAGCAGTACTTC.